This T cell receptor beta chain was identified during a study of human T cells and chemical hapten exposure. Attachment of unique molecular identifiers to individual cDNA molecules was performed in the library. Via MiXCR, TCRdb re-called the RACE reads, giving one row per CDR3 protein. Here the sample spans about 360,000 distinct CDR3 sequences, approximately 5% being singletons. Sample time point: patch test 1, 2 weeks after DPC sensitization. Treatment: therapeutic diphenylcyclopropenone sensitization with weekly scalp DPC. This clonotype was seen repeatedly, ten times or more. The CDR3 has 12 amino acids. The germline V gene has CDR1 MNHEY and CDR2 SVGAGI. The V and J ends lost 0 bases and 9 bases respectively, with 6 bases between them.

The sequence was collected from a woman aged 45-60 years with alopecia areata. Some clones in this sample may be carry-over from other donors' samples. The sequencing used whole blood, collected in connection with sensitization to the hapten diphenylcyclopropenone (DPC). The chain has TRBV6-5 and TRBJ2-1; D remains unclear. CDR3 amino acids: CASSYSTGEQFF. In DNA, the CDR3 is TGTGCCAGCAGTTACTCGACTGGTGAGCAGTTCTTC.